A single sample gave rise to the 23 T cell receptor beta chains below, sequenced in a study of T-cell reconstitution after alpha-beta-depleted transplantation in children. Construction of the TCRbeta library involved unique molecular identifiers. One entry per CDR3 protein results from TCRdb running MiXCR on the PCR reads. The sample carries over 100,000 distinct CDR3 sequences, around 10% recorded once. Specimen: PBMCs, collected before TCRalphabeta/CD19-depleted stem cell transplant. These receptors all come from a boy aged 2 to 9 with acute lymphoblastic leukemia, due to receive a stem cell transplant.

The J gene is TRBJ1-2, the V gene TRBV20-1; D unclear. Trimming shortened V by 1 base and J by 4 bases, and 7 bases separated the two germline ends. Germline V lookup: CDR1 DFQATT, CDR2 SNEGSKA (reference sequence). This CDR3 comprises 12 residues. CDR3 in amino acids: CSARGPGYGYTF. CDR3 coding DNA: TGCAGTGCTAGAGGGCCGGGCTATGGCTACACCTTC.

This clonotype appeared many times. The chain is built from TRBV18 and TRBJ2-6, with D unresolved. This CDR3 is built from 15 residues. Trimming stripped 2 bases from V and 0 bases from J, with 5 bases between. Germline CDR1 KGHSH, CDR2 LQKENI. The CDR3 bases are TGTGCCAGCTCACCAAGGACCTCTGGGGCCAACGTCCTGACTTTC. Its translation: CASSPRTSGANVLTF.

V and J are TRBV29-1 and TRBJ2-1, with 11 positions matching TRBD2. Germline CDR1 and CDR2: SQVTM and ANQGSEA. V shed 7 bases and J 0 bases; nucleotides not matched to a gene: 2. The CDR3 totals 14 residues. CDR3 nucleotide sequence: TGCAGCGGACTAGCGGGAAGCTCCTACAATGAGCAGTTCTTC. It encodes CSGLAGSSYNEQFF.

This clonotype was seen a few times. The chain recombines TRBV7-9 with TRBJ2-1, with 7 positions matching TRBD2. J gave up 4 bases and V 4 bases, and 10 bases lay outside the gene matches. The V gene's germline CDR1 is SEHNR and CDR2 FQNEAQ (reference sequence). CDR3 size: 16 residues. Here the CDR3 reads CASSSTGSSGYNEQFF. CDR3 coding DNA: TGTGCCAGCAGCTCGACCGGGTCTAGCGGATACAATGAGCAGTTCTTC.

The table lists this clonotype with a few counts. This rearrangement joins TRBV6-5 to TRBJ2-1; 7 positions agree with TRBD1. V dropped 7 bases and J dropped 7; count of bases not matched to a gene: 7. Per germline, CDR1 MNHEY and CDR2 SVGAGI. The CDR3 sequence is 13 residues long. The CDR3 here is CASTRSRGNEQFF. In nucleotides, the CDR3 is TGTGCCAGCACCAGATCCAGGGGGAATGAGCAGTTCTTC.

This clonotype has more than one count but fewer than ten. The chain employs TRBV5-1 and TRBJ2-1; the match to TRBD2 covers 9 bases. CDR3 length equals 15 residues. Germline CDR1 and CDR2: SGHRS and YFSETQ. V dropped 3 bases and J dropped 2; count of bases not matched to a gene: 3. CDR3 region: CASSSAGGTYNEQFF. The CDR3 nucleotides are TGCGCCAGCAGCTCAGCGGGAGGTACCTACAATGAGCAGTTCTTC.

This clonotype has a handful of counts. V gene TRBV29-1 combines with J gene TRBJ2-1; unclear D gene. The CDR3 consists of 13 residues. Germline V gene data show CDR1 as SQVTM and CDR2 as ANQGSEA. V shed 4 bases and J shed 3 bases, with 10 bases lying between them. CDR3 residues: CSVGVPYYNEQFF. The CDR3 DNA follows: TGCAGCGTTGGTGTACCCTACTACAATGAGCAGTTCTTC.

This clonotype was seen more than once but under ten times. The chain couples TRBV28 to TRBJ2-7; no definite D call. From germline, CDR1 is MDHEN and CDR2 SYDVKM. Trimming stripped 6 bases from V and 3 bases from J, with 12 bases between. The CDR3 length is 13 residues. The CDR3 region is CASSFGSVYEQYF. The DNA for the CDR3 is TGTGCCAGCAGCTTCGGAAGTGTCTACGAGCAGTACTTC.

This clonotype was counted at least ten times. As DNA, the CDR3 is TGTGCCACCAGCAGAGAGAGGACTAGCGGGATCTCACGAGCAGATACGCAGTATTTT. Amino acid sequence: CATSRERTSGISRADTQYF. The chain links TRBV15 to TRBJ2-3, with 12 positions matching TRBD2. CDR1 LNHNV and CDR2 YYDKDF come from the germline V gene (reference sequence). This CDR3 is 19 amino acids long. V lost 0 bases and J lost 4; bases outside the gene matches: 11.

This clonotype was counted many times. V is TRBV15 and J is TRBJ2-1; D is tentatively TRBD1 or TRBD2 (5 bases each). Germline CDR1 and CDR2: LNHNV and YYDKDF (reference sequence). V shed 0 bases and J shed 13 bases, with 13 bases lying between them. The length of the CDR3 is 13 residues. The CDR3 loop is CATSRDNEGPQFF. The CDR3 DNA reads TGTGCCACCAGCAGAGATAATGAGGGACCTCAGTTCTTC.

This clonotype was seen a few times. The rearrangement joins TRBV24-1 to TRBJ2-7; D not resolved. This CDR3 region has 11 residues. In germline, CDR1 is KGHDR, CDR2 SFDVKD. The ends were cut back, 4 bases at V and 6 bases at J, with 6 bases in the middle. CDR3 DNA sequence: TGTGCCACCAGTGACAGGACCGAGCAGTACTTC. Translation: CATSDRTEQYF.

The genes are TRBV5-1 and TRBJ1-1, with D possibly TRBD1 on 5 matching bases. This CDR3 comprises 12 residues. Germline V gives CDR1 SGHRS, CDR2 YFSETQ. V dropped 6 bases and J dropped 4 bases, with 10 bases sitting between them. The CDR3 DNA follows: TGCGCCAGCAATGAGGGGAGCACTGAAGCTTTCTTT. Amino acids: CASNEGSTEAFF.

The table lists this clonotype with a few counts. This chain uses TRBV2 with TRBJ2-1, with no clear D. Germline V gives CDR1 SNHLY, CDR2 FYNNEI. CDR3 length: 14 residues. V was pared by 1 base and J by 7 bases, with 11 bases between. CDR3 region: CASSEDRVGNEQFF. The CDR3 nucleotides are TGTGCCAGCAGTGAAGACCGGGTAGGGAATGAGCAGTTCTTC.

The chain employs TRBV27 and TRBJ1-2, with D unclear. This CDR3 contains 17 residues. Per the germline V gene, CDR1 is MNHEY and CDR2 is SMNVEV (reference sequence). V shed 5 bases and J shed 4 bases, with 23 bases lying between them. CDR3 bases: TGTGCCAGCAGTCCCTCGGAGGGAGGGTCACTCCTCTATGGCTACACCTTC. Residues: CASSPSEGGSLLYGYTF.

The rearrangement uses TRBV5-1 and TRBJ1-2; D is uncertain. Trimming took off 4 bases at V and 6 bases at J, with 16 bases between the two ends. This CDR3 has 14 amino acids. Germline loops: CDR1 SGHRS, CDR2 YFSETQ. The CDR3 sequence is CASSHARAQDGYTF. CDR3 nucleotide sequence: TGCGCCAGCAGCCACGCCCGGGCCCAGGATGGCTACACCTTC.

This clonotype appeared many times. The chain uses TRBV20-1 and TRBJ1-1; 7 nucleotides match TRBD1. The junction had 8 bases not matched to a gene; V was cut back by 6 bases and J by 1 base. From germline, CDR1 is DFQATT and CDR2 SNEGSKA (reference sequence). The CDR3 is 14 amino acids. This CDR3 is CSAPPRTGNTEAFF. The CDR3 nucleotides are TGCAGTGCCCCCCCGCGGACAGGGAACACTGAAGCTTTCTTT.

V usage is TRBV6-2 or TRBV6-3 and J usage is TRBJ2-6; tentative D call: TRBD2 (7 bases). The CDR3 runs to 19 residues. Germline values: CDR1 MNHEY, CDR2 SVGEGT. The V and J ends lost 6 bases and 0 bases respectively, with 21 bases between them. CDR3 loop: CASSNNRGGHRSGANVLTF. The CDR3 bases are TGTGCCAGCAGCAATAACCGCGGGGGACACCGCTCTGGGGCCAACGTCCTGACTTTC.

This clonotype appeared a single time. A much larger clone lies one base from this, so it may be a read error. The chain uses TRBV5-5 and TRBJ2-4; D might be TRBD1 (5 bases). The length of the CDR3 is 12 residues. Germline V lookup: CDR1 SGHKS, CDR2 YYEKEE (reference sequence). The ends were cut back, 4 bases at V and 6 bases at J, with 8 bases in the middle. CDR3 region: CASSPTGNIQYF. The DNA of the CDR3 is TGTGCCAGCAGCCCCACAGGAAACATTCAGTACTTC.

There are many counts of this clonotype. The rearrangement links TRBV5-5 to TRBJ1-1; D gene uncertain. The CDR3 has 13 residues. Trimming shortened V by 4 bases and J by 6 bases, and 13 bases separated the two germline ends. Germline V lookup: CDR1 SGHKS, CDR2 YYEKEE (reference sequence). The CDR3 region is CASSLRSKPEAFF. For the CDR3, the DNA is TGTGCCAGCAGCCTCCGGAGTAAGCCTGAAGCTTTCTTT.

This clonotype was counted only a few times. The rearrangement uses TRBV6-1 and TRBJ2-3; D is ambiguous. The V gene's germline CDR1 is MNHNS and CDR2 SASEGT. This CDR3 contains 13 residues. V lost 2 bases to trimming and J lost 3 bases, with 6 bases between them. The CDR3, as DNA: TGTGCCAGCAGTGAAACATTTACAGATACGCAGTATTTT. Amino acid sequence: CASSETFTDTQYF.

This clonotype occurred many times. The chain couples TRBV6-5 to TRBJ2-2; 9 nucleotides align to TRBD2. The CDR3 loop spans 18 amino acids. With 2 bases clipped from V and 5 bases from J, the junction kept 12 bases outside the gene matches. Germline V lookup: CDR1 MNHEY, CDR2 SVGAGI. The CDR3 DNA reads TGTGCCAGCAGTTACGATTCTGTAGCGGGAGTTAAGACCGGGGAGCTGTTTTTT. Translating it yields CASSYDSVAGVKTGELFF.

This clonotype has more than one count but fewer than ten. The J gene is TRBJ2-3, the V gene TRBV2; TRBD2 agrees at 7 bases. The CDR3 is 16 residues long. Trimming removed 5 bases from V and 2 bases from J; junction bases left unmatched: 10. Per the germline V gene, CDR1 is SNHLY and CDR2 is FYNNEI. The CDR3 DNA sequence: TGTGCCAGCAGTCCTTTAGCGGGCCTCTCCACAGATACGCAGTATTTT. This gives the protein CASSPLAGLSTDTQYF.

This clonotype was observed at least ten times. The chain couples TRBV20-1 to TRBJ1-4, with D maybe TRBD1 (5 bases). Deletions cut 4 bases from V and 2 bases from J, with 14 bases between. Germline loops: CDR1 DFQATT, CDR2 SNEGSKA (reference sequence). The CDR3 length is 15 residues. The CDR3 sequence: CSATIDSHTNEKLFF. The CDR3 DNA follows: TGCAGTGCTACCATCGACAGCCACACTAATGAAAAACTGTTTTTT.